Sequencing of this T cell receptor (beta chain) was carried out in a study of OX40 agonist ivuxolimab in advanced cancers. With regard to the full study: Ivuxolimab was a fully human IgG2 agonistic monoclonal antibody targeting the costimulatory receptor OX40 (CD134). Intravenous ivuxolimab was administered to patients every 2 weeks at six dose levels: 0.01, 0.1, 0.3, 1.5, 3 and 10 mg/kg. Of the roughly 52 dose-escalation patients, hepatocellular carcinoma was present in 19, melanoma in some 15, renal cell carcinoma in 9 and head and neck cancer in 9. The dose-escalation cohort was approximately 83% male with a mean age of roughly 62 years, ranging from roughly 20 to 80. Patients were allowed to have had prior anti-PD-1, anti-PD-L1 or anti-CTLA-4 therapy, and around two fifths of the dose-escalation patients had been treated with checkpoint inhibitors. Partial responses occurred in three dose-escalation patients: two with cutaneous melanoma and one with hepatocellular carcinoma. Peripheral TCRbeta sequencing was intended to test whether TCR sequence diversity was altered and clonal T-cell expansion was caused by ivuxolimab. The paper reports the monotherapy dose-escalation portion (N of about 50 patients) of the phase I ivuxolimab trial. Study-level results and caveats: Low levels of normalized T-cell clonal expansion were also shown by some nonresponding patients. In the 0.1-3.0 mg/kg groups, partial responders had among the lowest normalized peripheral clonal expansion, particularly in CD8+ T cells. At doses of 0.1 to 3.0 mg/kg, clonal expansion of both CD4+ and CD8+ T cells in blood was seen between baseline and week 6. After ivuxolimab, CD8+ T cells had more expanded clones than CD4+ T cells on average. The antigen specificity of the peripheral T cells that underwent clonal expansion was not determined.

This clone was seen just once. The clone's antigen remains unknown. The record has no base qualities; no much larger clone is one base away. As encoded in the germline V gene, CDR1 is SGHAT while CDR2 is FQNNGV. The junction shows trimming of 5 bases on V and 3 bases on J, plus 18 bases between the germline ends. Counted from cysteine to phenylalanine, this CDR3 has 16 amino acids. Of the read, only the CDR3 DNA is kept; its 48 bases are in frame from base 1. Genomic DNA was isolated from the sorted cells so that the TCRbeta CDR3 region could be sequenced. The immunoSEQ Assay was used to sequence the TCRbeta CDR3 regions. TCRdb carries this immuneACCESS record with in-frame sequences only. Its versions omit some clonotypes, under half of them owing to an unresolved V gene in the studies checked, with the rest unexplained. Here the sample has about 77,000 clones; more than 70% occur a single time. Around 0.8% of the sample comes from the top ten.

The trial excluded patients who had a history of autoimmune disease or were on systemic immunosuppression. Peripheral blood for TCR sequencing was drawn from every dose cohort at baseline, at cycle 4 day 1 and at cycle 7 day 1. The samples were taken from a phase I, first-in-human, multicenter, open-label dose-escalation trial of ivuxolimab. Adults with locally advanced or metastatic melanoma, renal cell carcinoma, hepatocellular carcinoma or head and neck squamous cell carcinoma were enrolled in the trial. Before TCR sequencing, CD4+ T cells and CD8+ T cells from peripheral blood were sorted into separate populations.

This clonotype was sampled from an adult with an advanced solid tumor such as melanoma, head and neck, liver or kidney cancer. The input for sequencing was CD4+ or CD8+ T cells sorted from blood, taken in a trial of the OX40 agonist ivuxolimab. Here the chain combines TRBV11-2 and TRBJ2-3; the D region may be TRBD1 or TRBD2, each matching 5 bases equally. The CDR3: CASSKMVSGRTDTQYF. The nucleotide sequence reads as follows: TGTGCCAGCAGCAAGATGGTGTCGGGGCGGACAGATACGCAGTATTTT.